This TCR beta chain was identified in a study of cytomegalovirus exposure and HLA in healthy donors. Germline V gives CDR1 LNHDA, CDR2 SQIVND (reference sequence). V dropped 6 bases and J dropped 10; count of bases not matched to a gene: 7. The CDR3 runs 14 residues. Whole-study findings and limits: Immune exposure information available was restricted to CMV serostatus. Later analysis showed most CMV-associated TCR beta chains appearing HLA-restricted. Some TCR beta chains (about 180 of them) were listed as cytomegalovirus-associated.

Of note for this clone: Its antigen is as yet unknown.

13 Jbeta primers and 60 Vbeta primers were used for the PCR. In the original workflow: In a later analysis, roughly 86 million unique TCR beta chains included roughly 11 million shared by two or more donors. Sequencing was performed with immunoSEQ multiplex PCR; in TCRdb, only in-frame clones are kept and a portion is missing. From that table come the V and J calls and clone size; the DNA was used to work out D and trimming. The listing records under 200,000 clones. This sequence joins TRBV19 and TRBJ1-6; 9 positions match TRBD1. This receptor was obtained from a young man in good health and CMV-seronegative. The specimen sequenced was PBMCs. DNA for the CDR3: TGTGCCAGTAGCCAGGACAGGGGCGTATCACCCCTCCACTTT. Translation gives CASSQDRGVSPLHF.